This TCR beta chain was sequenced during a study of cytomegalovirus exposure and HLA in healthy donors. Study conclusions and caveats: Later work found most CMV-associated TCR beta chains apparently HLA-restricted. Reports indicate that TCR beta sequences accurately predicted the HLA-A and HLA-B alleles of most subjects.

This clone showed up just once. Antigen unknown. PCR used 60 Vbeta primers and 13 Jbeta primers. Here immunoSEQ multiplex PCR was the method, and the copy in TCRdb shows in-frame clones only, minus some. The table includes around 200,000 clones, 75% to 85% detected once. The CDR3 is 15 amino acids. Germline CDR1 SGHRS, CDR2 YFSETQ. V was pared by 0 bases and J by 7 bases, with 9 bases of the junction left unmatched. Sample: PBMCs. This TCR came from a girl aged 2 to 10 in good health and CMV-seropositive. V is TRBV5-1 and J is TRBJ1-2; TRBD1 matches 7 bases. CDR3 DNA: TGCGCCAGCAGCTTGGGGGGACAGACCGTGAGTGGCTACACCTTC. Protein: CASSLGGQTVSGYTF.